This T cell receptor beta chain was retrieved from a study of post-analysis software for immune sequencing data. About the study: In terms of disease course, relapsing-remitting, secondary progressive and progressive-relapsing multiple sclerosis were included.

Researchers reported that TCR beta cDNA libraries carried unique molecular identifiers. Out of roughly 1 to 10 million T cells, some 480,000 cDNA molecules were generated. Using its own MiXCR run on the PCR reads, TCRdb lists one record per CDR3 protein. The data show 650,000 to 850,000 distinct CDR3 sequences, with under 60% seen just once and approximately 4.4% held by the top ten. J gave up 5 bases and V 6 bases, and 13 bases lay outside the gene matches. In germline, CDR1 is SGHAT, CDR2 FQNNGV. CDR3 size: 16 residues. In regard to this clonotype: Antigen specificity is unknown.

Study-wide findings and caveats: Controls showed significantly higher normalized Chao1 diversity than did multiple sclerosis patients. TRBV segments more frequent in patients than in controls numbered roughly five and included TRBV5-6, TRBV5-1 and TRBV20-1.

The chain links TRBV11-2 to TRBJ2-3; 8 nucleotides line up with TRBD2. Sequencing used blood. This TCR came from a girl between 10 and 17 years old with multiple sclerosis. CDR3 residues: CASRRLREGGRDTQYF. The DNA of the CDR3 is TGTGCCAGCAGGCGACTCCGGGAGGGCGGGAGAGATACGCAGTATTTT. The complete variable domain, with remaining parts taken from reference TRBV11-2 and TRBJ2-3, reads EAGVAQSPRYKIIEKRQSVAFWCNPISGHATLYWYQQILGQGPKLLIQFQNNGVVDDSQLPKDRFSAERLKGVDSTLKIQPAKLEDSAVYLCASRRLREGGRDTQYFGPGTRLTVL.